The entry that follows covers one TCR beta chain sequence. With 7 bases removed from V and 0 bases from J, the gap between germline ends came to 12 bases. Per germline, CDR1 WSHSY and CDR2 SAAADI. The CDR3 loop spans 14 amino acids. This sample was included in a study of blood T cell repertoires in COVID-19. Overall study: Samples came from the United States, Italy and Spain, spanning acute and convalescent COVID-19. Sources were T cells, B-cell-depleted T cells, or PBMCs; the material itself was cDNA or gDNA.

In the authors' methods: It was from reference gene primer amplification that nucleated cell counts were estimated. The protocol was immunoSEQ multiplex PCR, while the TCRdb copy is restricted to in-frame clones and leaves out a portion. D and trimming were read from the DNA, whereas the V and J calls and clone size are those reported in that table. The table shows roughly 320,000 clones, with around 85% occurring only once. The material sequenced was peripheral blood. The sequence came from a human donor in a cohort sampled during active COVID-19. V is TRBV10-2 and J is TRBJ1-1; D gene unclear. The CDR3 protein is CASTLEGMNTEAFF. The CDR3 coding sequence is TGCGCCAGCACCCTGGAGGGAATGAACACTGAAGCTTTCTTT.